These 28 T cell receptor beta chains share one sample of origin, sequenced in a study of neoadjuvant nivolumab and ipilimumab in lung cancer. Assay used: immunoSEQ multiplex PCR; TCRdb lists only in-frame clones, some missing. Of 25,000 to 30,000 clones in the sample, 60% to 85% were seen once. The sequencing here drew on tumor tissue, taken after neoadjuvant nivolumab, alone or with ipilimumab, at or shortly before surgery. Receptors originate from an adult with non-small cell lung cancer.

The chain is built from TRBV18 and TRBJ1-2; TRBD1 might be the D (5 bases). The V end lost 0 bases, the J end lost 4 bases, and 9 bases lay between the germline ends. The V gene's germline CDR1 is KGHSH and CDR2 LQKENI. This CDR3 contains 14 residues. The CDR3 DNA reads as TGTGCCAGCTCACCACCCGTGGGGCGCTATGGCTACACCTTC. It encodes CASSPPVGRYGYTF.

The chain couples TRBV5-4 to TRBJ2-5; 12 bases are shared with TRBD2. Trimming cost V 0 bases and J 5 bases; bases outside gene matches: 2. In germline, CDR1 is SGHNT, CDR2 YYREEE (reference sequence). This CDR3 is built from 15 residues. Here the CDR3 reads CASSLASGGAETQYF. The CDR3 DNA follows: TGTGCCAGCAGCTTGGCTAGCGGGGGGGCCGAGACCCAGTACTTC.

The CDR3 bases are TGTGCCAGCAGCTTAGCAGGGGCGGGCTACACCTTC. Encoded protein: CASSLAGAGYTF. The chain recombines TRBV13 with TRBJ1-2; D possibly corresponds to TRBD1 (6 bases). V shed 1 base and J shed 8 bases, with 8 bases lying between them. Looked up from germline, CDR1 is PRHDT and CDR2 is FYEKMQ (reference sequence). CDR3 size: 12 residues.

The chain recombines TRBV6-5 with TRBJ2-3; D uncertain. V was trimmed by 6 bases and J by 4 bases, leaving 8 bases between them. CDR3 length: 12 residues. Germline V gene lookup returns CDR1 MNHEY and CDR2 SVGAGI. CDR3 loop: CASSLRADTQYF. In DNA, the CDR3 is TGTGCCAGCAGCCTCCGGGCAGATACGCAGTATTTT.

The chain has TRBV4-2 and TRBJ1-2, with a possible D match to TRBD1 (5 bases). The CDR3 totals 16 residues. Germline V lookup: CDR1 LGHNA, CDR2 YNFKEQ. Trimming took 0 bases from V and 0 from J, leaving 11 bases between them. CDR3 sequence: CASSQDVLGANYGYTF. DNA for the CDR3: TGTGCCAGCAGCCAAGATGTCCTGGGGGCTAACTATGGCTACACCTTC.

This rearrangement joins TRBV2 to TRBJ2-7, with D possibly being TRBD2 (6 bases). V was trimmed by 7 bases and J by 4 bases, leaving 14 bases between them. CDR1 is SNHLY, CDR2 FYNNEI, per germline. The CDR3 sequence is 13 residues long. The CDR3 spells CASTGGTEYEQYF. DNA of the CDR3: TGTGCCAGCACAGGCGGGACCGAATACGAGCAGTACTTC.

V is TRBV30 and J is TRBJ2-5; weak D call: TRBD2 (6 bases). The V gene lost 5 bases and the J gene lost 2 bases, with 12 bases spanning the gap. This CDR3 comprises 13 residues. Germline lookup yields CDR1 GTSNPN and CDR2 SVGIG (reference sequence). This chain's CDR3 is CAWLGGKQETQYF. As DNA, the CDR3 is TGTGCCTGGCTGGGGGGAAAACAAGAGACCCAGTACTTC.

The rearrangement joins TRBV7-2 to TRBJ2-5; D gene ambiguous. Trimming shortened V by 2 bases and J by 4 bases, and 11 bases separated the two germline ends. Germline V gene data show CDR1 as SGHTA and CDR2 as FQGNSA. The CDR3 contains 14 residues. The CDR3 DNA sequence: TGTGCCAGCAGCTTAAACGGATTCAGAGAGACCCAGTACTTC. Translating gives CASSLNGFRETQYF.

The chain combines TRBV4-1 with TRBJ1-2; D is ambiguous. Trimming took off 0 bases at V and 4 bases at J, with 15 bases between the two ends. CDR3 size: 16 residues. Germline CDR1 MGHRA, CDR2 YSYEKL. The CDR3 sequence: CASSQEQSASFYGYTF. The CDR3 nucleotides are TGCGCCAGCAGCCAAGAGCAGAGCGCTAGTTTCTATGGCTACACCTTC.

The chain links TRBV5-8 to TRBJ1-1, with 9 bases identical to TRBD1. Germline trimming cut 7 bases from V and 8 bases from J; bases unmatched to any gene: 3. CDR1 SGHTS and CDR2 YDEGEE come from the germline V gene. The CDR3 has 11 residues. The CDR3 loop reads CASGQGREAFF. The CDR3 region has the DNA TGTGCCAGCGGACAGGGGCGAGAAGCTTTCTTT.

The chain combines TRBV5-1 with TRBJ1-1; a weak D match, TRBD1 (5 bases). The CDR3 has 15 residues. V lost 1 base, J lost 2 bases, and 12 bases lay in between. Germline V gene sequence: CDR1 SGHRS, CDR2 YFSETQ. The CDR3 here is CASSLISTVNTEAFF. As DNA, the CDR3 is TGCGCCAGCAGCTTGATTTCGACAGTCAACACTGAAGCTTTCTTT.

The rearrangement joins TRBV6-6 to TRBJ1-2; possible D gene TRBD1, 5 bases. Germline CDR1 MNHNY, CDR2 SVGAGI (reference sequence). This CDR3 has 12 residues. With 6 bases removed from V and 0 bases from J, the gap between germline ends came to 5 bases. The CDR3 region has the DNA TGTGCCAGCAGACAGGCTAACTATGGCTACACCTTC. Its translation is CASRQANYGYTF.

Concerning this clone itself: The junction does not match germline at one end; this may be a read error. The CDR3 DNA is TGTGCCAGCAGCCAGGGGGGCGGGACTGGGTCTCTCTTC. Encoded protein: CASSQGGGTGSLF. This sequence joins TRBV7-2 and TRBJ2-1; tentatively, D is TRBD1 (7 bases). CDR1 and CDR2 (germline): SGHTA, FQGNSA. This CDR3 spans 13 amino acids.

This sequence joins TRBV5-1 and TRBJ2-7; D may be TRBD2 (6 bases). The CDR3 runs 15 residues. Germline V CDR1 and CDR2: SGHRS, YFSETQ. Trimming took off 3 bases at V and 5 bases at J, with 18 bases between the two ends. The CDR3 nucleotides are TGCGCCAGCAGCTCGATGGGACTTTCGTGGGACGAGCAGTACTTC. Protein product: CASSSMGLSWDEQYF.

The chain carries TRBV5-4 and TRBJ1-2, with D uncertain. Trimming took 1 base from V and 6 from J, leaving 10 bases between them. CDR1 SGHNT and CDR2 YYREEE come from the germline V gene (reference sequence). The CDR3 is 13 residues long. CDR3 in DNA: TGTGCCAGCAGCTTGTTCCGGCCGGATGGCTACACCTTC. Protein product: CASSLFRPDGYTF.

The chain recombines TRBV5-1 with TRBJ2-3, with D possibly being TRBD2 (5 bases). This CDR3 is 14 amino acids long. Trimming left V 2 bases short and J 0 bases short, with 7 bases between. The germline CDR1 and CDR2 sequences are SGHRS and YFSETQ. CDR3: CASSLAESTDTQYF. The CDR3 DNA sequence: TGCGCCAGCAGCTTAGCGGAGAGCACAGATACGCAGTATTTT.

The J gene is TRBJ1-3, the V gene TRBV2, with TRBD1 as a possible D gene (5 bases). The germline V gene has CDR1 SNHLY and CDR2 FYNNEI. Trimming pared 7 bases from V and 0 bases from J, leaving 13 bases between. The CDR3 consists of 15 residues. The CDR3 DNA is TGTGCCAGCAAGGCAACAGGCCGCTCTGGAAACACCATATATTTT. This gives the protein CASKATGRSGNTIYF. The variable domain in full, completed from reference TRBV2 and TRBJ1-3, reads EPEVTQTPSHQVTQMGQEVILRCVPISNHLYFYWYRQILGQKVEFLVSFYNNEISEKSEIFDDQFSVERPDGSNFTLKIRSTKLEDSAMYFCASKATGRSGNTIYFGEGSWLTVV.

This sequence joins TRBV19 and TRBJ1-2; TRBD1 might be the D (6 bases). The germline gives CDR1 LNHDA, CDR2 SQIVND (reference sequence). This CDR3 has 12 residues. V was trimmed by 10 bases and J by 4 bases, leaving 13 bases between them. CDR3 bases: TGTGCCATAAAGGACAGATTCTATGGCTACACCTTC. Amino acid sequence: CAIKDRFYGYTF.

The chain joins TRBV5-4 to TRBJ2-5, with a possible D match to TRBD1 (5 bases). Trimming pared 2 bases from V and 5 bases from J, leaving 10 bases between. In germline, CDR1 is SGHNT, CDR2 YYREEE (reference sequence). The CDR3 loop spans 13 amino acids. For the CDR3, the DNA is TGTGCCAGCAGCTTCAGGGCGTCGGAGACCCAGTACTTC. This translates into CASSFRASETQYF. Combining the CDR3 with reference TRBV5-4 and TRBJ2-5 gives the whole variable domain ETGVTQSPTHLIKTRGQQVTLRCSSQSGHNTVSWYQQALGQGPQFIFQYYREEENGRGNFPPRFSGLQFPNYSSELNVNALELDDSALYLCASSFRASETQYFGPGTRLLVL.

This clone was recorded once. The CDR3 DNA is TGTGCCAGCAGCCTCGACAGGGGGCGGAATGAGCAGTTCTTC. This translates into CASSLDRGRNEQFF. The genes are TRBV11-2 and TRBJ2-1, with TRBD1 identical over 10 bases. The germline gives CDR1 SGHAT, CDR2 FQNNGV. CDR3 length: 14 residues. Unmatched junction bases numbered 5, after V lost 5 bases and J lost 7 bases.

This clone occurred a few times. The chain employs TRBV9 and TRBJ1-1; unclear D gene. Per germline, CDR1 SGDLS and CDR2 YYNGEE. V dropped 4 bases and J dropped 0 bases, with 13 bases sitting between them. This CDR3 has 15 residues. The DNA of the CDR3 is TGTGCCAGCAGCCCCCGGTGGAGTATGAACACTGAAGCTTTCTTT. Residues: CASSPRWSMNTEAFF. Full variable domain (remainder filled in from reference TRBV9 and TRBJ1-1): DSGVTQTPKHLITATGQRVTLRCSPRSGDLSVYWYQQSLDQGLQFLIQYYNGEERAKGNILERFSAQQFPDLHSELNLSSLELGDSALYFCASSPRWSMNTEAFFGQGTRLTVV.

This rearrangement joins TRBV9 to TRBJ1-3; D is unresolved. The CDR3 is 15 residues long. Germline V gene lookup returns CDR1 SGDLS and CDR2 YYNGEE. V was cut by 4 bases and J by 2 bases, with 13 bases left in between. The CDR3 sequence is CASSYGLGAGNTIYF. The CDR3 coding sequence is TGTGCCAGCAGCTACGGACTGGGCGCTGGAAACACCATATATTTT.

This clone has just a few counts. The chain links TRBV28 to TRBJ1-6; D is unclear. This CDR3 has 15 amino acids. Germline CDR1 and CDR2: MDHEN and SYDVKM. V gave up 6 bases and J gave up 2 bases, with 11 bases separating them. This chain's CDR3 is CASRGFRTYNSPLHF. CDR3 bases: TGTGCCAGCAGGGGTTTCAGGACCTATAATTCACCCCTCCACTTT.

The chain recombines TRBV7-9 with TRBJ1-3, with a tentative D call TRBD1 (5 bases). CDR1 and CDR2 (germline): SEHNR, FQNEAQ (reference sequence). Trimming stripped 1 base from V and 2 bases from J, with 6 bases between. The CDR3 runs 14 residues. This CDR3 is CASSLVGAGNTIYF. CDR3 sequence (DNA): TGTGCCAGCAGCTTAGTAGGGGCTGGAAACACCATATATTTT.

This clone has only a few counts. The rearrangement joins TRBV6-1 to TRBJ1-5; no clear D. V dropped 6 bases and J dropped 0 bases, with 12 bases sitting between them. CDR3 length: 15 amino acids. Germline assignment: CDR1 MNHNS and CDR2 SASEGT. DNA of the CDR3: TGTGCCAGCAGCGTGGACCCCACTAGCAATCAGCCCCAGCATTTT. It yields the protein CASSVDPTSNQPQHF.

J is TRBJ2-2 and V is TRBV7-9, with TRBD1 as a possible D gene (5 bases). V was clipped by 5 bases and J by 9 bases, with 13 bases between them. The V gene's germline CDR1 is SEHNR and CDR2 FQNEAQ (reference sequence). The CDR3 covers 13 residues. Written as DNA, the CDR3 is TGTGCCAGCAGCCTCAGGGCTGGGAGGGAGCTGTTTTTT. Translation: CASSLRAGRELFF.

This clone was recorded a few times. This chain connects TRBV6-6 to TRBJ1-5; 10 bases are shared with TRBD1. CDR1 is MNHNY and CDR2 is SVGAGI in the germline V gene (reference sequence). The ends lost 4 bases at V and 5 bases at J; junction bases unmatched: 5. The CDR3 is 15 residues long. The CDR3 sequence: CASSSPGQGHQPQHF. The CDR3, as DNA: TGTGCCAGCAGTTCGCCGGGACAGGGGCATCAGCCCCAGCATTTT.

The chain couples TRBV18 to TRBJ1-6; 9 nucleotides align to TRBD1. CDR3 length: 14 amino acids. CDR1 and CDR2 from the germline V gene are KGHSH and LQKENI. V gave up 4 bases and J gave up 8 bases; unmatched junction bases: 3. The CDR3 is CASSRGQGHSPLHF. The CDR3, as DNA: TGTGCCAGCTCACGGGGACAGGGACATTCACCCCTCCACTTT.